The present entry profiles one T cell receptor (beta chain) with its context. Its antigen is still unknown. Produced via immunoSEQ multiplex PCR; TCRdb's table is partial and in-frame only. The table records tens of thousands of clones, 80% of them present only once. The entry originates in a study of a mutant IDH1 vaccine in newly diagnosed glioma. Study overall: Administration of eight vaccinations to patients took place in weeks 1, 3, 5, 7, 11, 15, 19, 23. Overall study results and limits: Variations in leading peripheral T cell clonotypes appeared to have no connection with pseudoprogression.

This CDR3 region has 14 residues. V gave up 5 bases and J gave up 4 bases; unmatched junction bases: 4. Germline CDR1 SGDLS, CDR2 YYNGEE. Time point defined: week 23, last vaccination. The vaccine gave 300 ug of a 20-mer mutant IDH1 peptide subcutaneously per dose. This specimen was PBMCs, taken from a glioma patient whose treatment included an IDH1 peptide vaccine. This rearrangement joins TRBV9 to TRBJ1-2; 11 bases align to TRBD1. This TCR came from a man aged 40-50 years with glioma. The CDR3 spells CASRTDRGPYGYTF. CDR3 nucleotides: TGTGCCAGCAGAACGGACAGGGGGCCCTATGGCTACACCTTC.